Listed here are 4 T cell receptor beta chains from one sample, sequenced in a study of Graves' ophthalmopathy and Graves' hyperthyroidism. The study amplified TCR beta CDR3 regions using RNA transcripts. RT-PCR in the first round used HTBI primers; a second-round multiplex PCR followed. TCRdb reprocessed the multiplex PCR reads with MiXCR, giving one entry per CDR3 protein. The sample lists fewer than 650,000 distinct CDR3 sequences; about a fifth were seen once. Material for sequencing was peripheral blood. These receptor sequences come from a woman between 18 and 29 years old with stable Graves' hyperthyroidism. Some clones in this sample may be carry-over from other donors' samples.

The rearrangement uses TRBV6-2 or TRBV6-3 and TRBJ2-5; no reliable D call. CDR3 length: 17 residues. Trimming shortened V by 2 bases and J by 1 base, and 17 bases separated the two germline ends. From germline, CDR1 is MNHEY and CDR2 SVGEGT. The CDR3: CASSYARQRSFQETQYF. The CDR3 DNA follows: TGTGCCAGCAGTTACGCCAGGCAAAGGAGCTTCCAAGAGACCCAGTACTTC.

This clonotype was recorded many times. This sequence joins TRBV27 and TRBJ1-3; 9 bases align to TRBD1. The CDR3 totals 18 residues. The germline gives CDR1 MNHEY, CDR2 SMNVEV (reference sequence). V lost 1 base, J lost 0 bases, and 7 bases stayed unmatched. The CDR3 loop reads CASSLWGTGSFSGNTIYF. DNA of the CDR3: TGTGCCAGCAGTTTATGGGGGACAGGGTCTTTCTCTGGAAACACCATATATTTT.

The table lists this clonotype with many counts. CDR3 sequence: CASSLAAGGLNTGELFF. The CDR3 coding sequence is TGCGCCAGCAGCTTGGCTGCGGGAGGGCTGAACACCGGGGAGCTGTTTTTT. This sequence joins TRBV5-1 and TRBJ2-2; 9 bases map to TRBD2. The trim removed 0 bases at V and 1 base at J, leaving 4 bases unmatched. The length of the CDR3 is 17 residues. Germline-derived CDR1 and CDR2 are SGHRS and YFSETQ.

Comments on this clonotype: The junction departs from germline at one end; a sequencing error may be responsible. Here the CDR3 reads CSVLTPPWSGETKYF. The CDR3 DNA sequence: TGCAGCGTTCTCACCCCGCCTTGGAGTGGGGAGACCAAGTACTTC. The V and J genes are TRBV29-1 and TRBJ2-5, with D possibly TRBD2 on 5 matching bases. The CDR3 extends over 15 amino acids. Per germline, CDR1 SQVTM and CDR2 ANQGSEA.